These 29 T cell receptor beta chains were all obtained from the same sample, sequenced in a study of post-analysis software for immune sequencing data (dated by TCRdb to between 2015 and 2016). Overall study results and their limits: Patients showed significantly higher frequencies than controls for a few TRBV segments, among them TRBV5-6, TRBV5-1 and TRBV20-1.

Library generation was performed with PCR. Sequenced on an Illumina HiSeq 2500. Unique molecular identifiers were incorporated into TCR beta cDNA libraries to reduce PCR and sequencing biases. TCRdb redid the processing of the public reads, applying fastp at Q25 and MiXCR, and retained in-frame beta chains. Here each entry gathers all rows of one CDR3 protein and keeps the most common genes and DNA. This sample holds approximately 630,000 distinct CDR3 sequences; over 45% were observed only once. The leading ten clones occupy 11% of the sample. These receptors are not linked to any known antigen. Input material: blood. All receptors derive from a girl between 2 and 10 years old with multiple sclerosis.

This clonotype came up once. This chain connects TRBV20-1 to TRBJ2-1, with D hard to call. This CDR3 is built from 14 residues. V was pared by 6 bases and J by 6 bases, with 18 bases between. Per the germline V gene, CDR1 is DFQATT and CDR2 is SNEGSKA (reference sequence). This CDR3 reads CSARTQGQLNEQFF. As DNA, the CDR3 is TGCAGTGCCCGGACCCAAGGTCAGCTCAATGAGCAGTTCTTC.

This sequence joins TRBV13 and TRBJ1-6, with a weak D call TRBD1 (5 bases). CDR1 PRHDT and CDR2 FYEKMQ come from the germline V gene (reference sequence). The CDR3 extends over 13 amino acids. V lost 3 bases and J 9 bases, leaving 9 bases between the germline ends. CDR3 region: CASSLQGGSPLHF. The CDR3, as DNA: TGTGCCAGCAGCTTGCAGGGAGGTTCACCCCTCCACTTT.

The chain is built from TRBV7-9 and TRBJ2-1, with TRBD1 as a possible D gene (6 bases). CDR1 and CDR2 from the germline V gene are SEHNR and FQNEAQ (reference sequence). The V and J ends lost 5 bases and 8 bases respectively, with 16 bases between them. The CDR3 covers 14 residues. The CDR3 region is CASSQDTQGYEQFF. The CDR3 region has the DNA TGTGCCAGCAGCCAAGATACACAGGGCTATGAGCAGTTCTTC. Full variable domain (outside the CDR3, taken from reference TRBV7-9 and TRBJ2-1): DTGVSQNPRHKITKRGQNVTFRCDPISEHNRLYWYRQTLGQGPEFLTYFQNEAQLEKSRLLSDRFSAERPKGSFSTLEIQRTEQGDSAMYLCASSQDTQGYEQFFGPGTRLTVL.

The V call is TRBV7-8, the J call TRBJ2-5; D not resolved. The V end lost 7 bases, the J end lost 0 bases, and 15 bases lay between the germline ends. The CDR3 is 15 residues long. The germline V gene encodes CDR1 SGHVS and CDR2 FQNEAQ. CDR3 bases: TGTGCCAGCACCCGGGCCAGGACGTACCAAGAGACCCAGTACTTC. This gives the protein CASTRARTYQETQYF.

As for this clonotype: The junction does not match germline at one end; this may be a read error. This chain links TRBV24-1 with TRBJ2-1; TRBD2 matches at 10 bases. CDR3 length: 15 residues. Per germline, CDR1 KGHDR and CDR2 SFDVKD. CDR3 DNA: TGTGCTACCAGTGATCCTAGCGGGAGCGGCGATGAGCAGTTCTTC. It specifies CATSDPSGSGDEQFF.

The chain couples TRBV20-1 to TRBJ2-3; 12 bases align to TRBD2. Germline CDR1 is DFQATT and CDR2 is SNEGSKA (reference sequence). V trimming: 7 bases; J trimming: 5 bases; junction bases outside the gene matches: 16. The CDR3 length is 17 residues. The CDR3 loop is CSVGWVASGGAGDTQYF. CDR3 nucleotide sequence: TGCAGTGTGGGTTGGGTGGCTAGCGGGGGGGCTGGAGATACGCAGTATTTT.

The chain links TRBV9 to TRBJ1-2; perhaps TRBD1 as D (5 bases). The V gene's germline CDR1 is SGDLS and CDR2 YYNGEE. V was trimmed by 4 bases and J by 10 bases, leaving 17 bases between them. The CDR3 is 13 residues long. Written as DNA, the CDR3 is TGTGCCAGCAGCATGGGGGTAGAGTTGGACTACACCTTC. It specifies CASSMGVELDYTF.

The rearrangement joins TRBV7-9 to TRBJ2-1; TRBD1 agrees at 9 bases. Germline V CDR1 and CDR2: SEHNR, FQNEAQ (reference sequence). This CDR3 spans 16 amino acids. V was pared by 5 bases and J by 5 bases, with 10 bases of the junction left unmatched. CDR3 sequence reads: CASSTRDRVLNNEQFF. For the CDR3, the DNA is TGTGCCAGCAGCACCCGGGACAGGGTTCTAAACAATGAGCAGTTCTTC.

V and J are TRBV11-2 and TRBJ2-3, with 7 bases aligning to TRBD1. With 4 bases clipped from V and 6 bases from J, the junction kept 4 bases outside the gene matches. CDR3 length: 13 residues. From germline, CDR1 is SGHAT and CDR2 FQNNGV. The CDR3 region is CASSSTGLDTQYF. CDR3 nucleotide sequence: TGTGCCAGCAGCTCGACAGGGTTGGATACGCAGTATTTT.

The sample holds one count of this clonotype. The chain has TRBV12-3 or TRBV12-4 and TRBJ1-2; D perhaps matches TRBD1 (5 bases). The CDR3 sequence is 14 residues long. V dropped 7 bases and J dropped 8 bases, with 20 bases sitting between them. The CDR3 DNA reads as TGTGCCAGCACAATAGGGGCTCCGCGGGGAGGCTACACCTTC. This sequence encodes CASTIGAPRGGYTF.

This clonotype was found a few times. The chain is built from TRBV20-1 and TRBJ1-2; possibly TRBD1 for D (5 bases). Germline lookup yields CDR1 DFQATT and CDR2 SNEGSKA (reference sequence). V was shortened by 0 bases and J by 4 bases, with 6 bases between the two germline ends. This CDR3 is built from 12 residues. CDR3 in DNA: TGCAGTGCTAGAGATGGGGCCTATGGCTACACCTTC. Translating gives CSARDGAYGYTF.

This chain joins TRBV4-1 and TRBJ2-5; D perhaps matches TRBD2 (5 bases). With the DNA end fitting TRBJ2-7 better, the J assignment may be wrong. The CDR3 has 17 residues. Germline assignment: CDR1 MGHRA and CDR2 YSYEKL. Here the CDR3 reads CASSQLSSGILSYEQYF. The CDR3 DNA is TGCGCCAGCAGCCAACTATCTTCCGGGATTCTCTCCTACGAGCAGTACTTC.

This clonotype was observed a single time. The CDR3 is CASSRPGLVSQETQYF. For the CDR3, the DNA is TGTGCCAGCAGCCGACCGGGACTAGTGAGCCAAGAGACCCAGTACTTC. The chain joins TRBV5-6 to TRBJ2-4, with 8 positions matching TRBD2. TRBJ2-5 matches the DNA end more closely, so the J call is doubtful. The germline gives CDR1 SGHDT, CDR2 YYEEEE. The CDR3 sequence is 16 residues long.

The rearrangement joins TRBV29-1 to TRBJ2-4, with TRBD1 matching over 9 bases. From germline, CDR1 is SQVTM and CDR2 ANQGSEA. CDR3 length: 12 amino acids. V lost 6 bases, J lost 6 bases, and 3 bases stayed unmatched. This CDR3 is CSVPGQGNIQYF. The CDR3 region has the DNA TGCAGCGTCCCGGGACAGGGAAACATTCAGTACTTC.

This clonotype has a handful of counts. The chain joins TRBV6-2 or TRBV6-3 to TRBJ2-4; TRBD2 matches 10 bases. Trimming at V came to 2 bases and at J to 4 bases, leaving 8 bases not matched to a gene. The CDR3 has 17 residues. Germline loops: CDR1 MNHEY, CDR2 SVGEGT. CDR3 amino acids: CASSYTLTSGLKNIQYF. CDR3 nucleotides: TGTGCCAGCAGTTACACGTTGACTAGCGGGCTAAAAAACATTCAGTACTTC.

The CDR3: CASSLQTSGGAGDTQYF. In DNA, the CDR3 is TGTGCCAGCAGCTTACAGACTAGCGGGGGGGCAGGAGATACGCAGTATTTT. This chain links TRBV7-2 with TRBJ2-3; 14 bases are a match to TRBD2. V dropped 2 bases and J dropped 5; count of bases not matched to a gene: 6. The CDR3 has 17 amino acids. CDR1 and CDR2 (germline): SGHTA, FQGNSA.

The V gene is TRBV12-3 or TRBV12-4, the J gene TRBJ1-1, with D possibly being TRBD1 (6 bases). This CDR3 contains 15 residues. V was shortened by 1 base and J by 4 bases, with 13 bases between the two germline ends. CDR3 loop: CASSLGGGGGTEAFF. CDR3 coding DNA: TGTGCCAGCAGTTTAGGGGGAGGGGGAGGCACTGAAGCTTTCTTT.

This chain connects TRBV20-1 to TRBJ2-1; D is uncertain. V gave up 7 bases and J gave up 8 bases, with 15 bases separating them. Germline CDR1 and CDR2: DFQATT and SNEGSKA (reference sequence). There are 12 residues in the CDR3. CDR3 loop: CSVDHHLDEQFF. For the CDR3, the DNA is TGCAGTGTTGATCATCACTTGGATGAGCAGTTCTTC.

This chain connects TRBV12-3 or TRBV12-4 to TRBJ2-1; D is undetermined. The CDR3 contains 15 residues. The V gene lost 4 bases and the J gene lost 5 bases, with 15 bases spanning the gap. For the CDR3, the DNA is TGTGCCAGCAGTTATAGAAGGCTAGAGCACAATGAGCAGTTCTTC. Encoded protein: CASSYRRLEHNEQFF.

The J gene is TRBJ2-4, the V gene TRBV7-9, with D unresolved. V dropped 3 bases and J dropped 4 bases, with 10 bases sitting between them. The CDR3 has 14 amino acids. Germline CDR1 SEHNR, CDR2 FQNEAQ (reference sequence). CDR3 coding DNA: TGTGCCAGCAGCTTCGCCGGTGGAAAAAACATTCAGTACTTC. Protein product: CASSFAGGKNIQYF.

The chain is built from TRBV20-1 and TRBJ2-1, with 11 nucleotides matching TRBD2. The V gene end was trimmed by 6 bases and the J gene end by 4 bases; junction bases not matched to a gene: 11. The CDR3 sequence is 16 residues long. Germline CDR1 DFQATT, CDR2 SNEGSKA (reference sequence). In DNA form, the CDR3 reads TGCAGTGCGTCTACCCTAGCGGGAGGACGTTACAATGAGCAGTTCTTC. Protein sequence: CSASTLAGGRYNEQFF.

V gene TRBV11-2 combines with J gene TRBJ1-2; possible D gene TRBD1, 5 bases. V dropped 8 bases and J dropped 0 bases, with 10 bases sitting between them. Germline CDR1 and CDR2: SGHAT and FQNNGV. This CDR3 comprises 13 residues. The DNA for the CDR3 is TGTGCCAGCCGGGGACGTCCTAACTATGGCTACACCTTC. This gives the protein CASRGRPNYGYTF.

V and J are TRBV29-1 and TRBJ1-5; D gene uncertain. Germline CDR1 reads SQVTM; CDR2 reads ANQGSEA. The CDR3 runs to 13 residues. Trimming took 0 bases from V and 4 from J, leaving 7 bases between them. The CDR3 region is CSVEDLPNQPQHF. CDR3 DNA: TGCAGCGTTGAAGATCTGCCGAATCAGCCCCAGCATTTT.

V gene TRBV20-1 combines with J gene TRBJ2-1, with TRBD2 matching over 11 bases. This CDR3 is 15 amino acids long. Germline CDR1 is DFQATT and CDR2 is SNEGSKA (reference sequence). The J segment lost 4 bases and the V segment lost 6 bases, leaving 8 bases of the junction unmatched. The CDR3: CSALTTSGAYNEQFF. Here the CDR3 DNA reads TGCAGTGCGCTTACGACTAGCGGGGCTTACAATGAGCAGTTCTTC.

The genes are TRBV7-9 and TRBJ2-5; D is perhaps TRBD1 or TRBD2 (5 bases each). The last part of the DNA fits TRBJ2-7 better; the J call may be wrong. Germline CDR1 reads SEHNR; CDR2 reads FQNEAQ (reference sequence). This CDR3 comprises 18 residues. CDR3 nucleotides: TGTGCCGGCGGCCCCGCAGCCCCCCGGGGCAGTTTAGTGTACGAGCAGTACTTC. Its protein is CAGGPAAPRGSLVYEQYF.

This clonotype came up a few times. The CDR3 sequence is CASRLTGQSEAFF. Written as DNA, the CDR3 is TGCGCCAGCCGATTAACAGGGCAATCAGAAGCTTTCTTT. The chain is built from TRBV5-1 and TRBJ1-1; D might be TRBD1 (6 bases). This CDR3 spans 13 amino acids. In germline, CDR1 is SGHRS, CDR2 YFSETQ. Trimming stripped 7 bases from V and 8 bases from J, with 18 bases between.

The chain employs TRBV12-3 or TRBV12-4 and TRBJ1-5; 8 bases map to TRBD1. J gave up 5 bases and V 7 bases, and 4 bases lay outside the gene matches. The CDR3 length is 13 residues. CDR3 sequence (DNA): TGTGCCAGCAACCCGACAGGGGATCAGCCCCAGCATTTT. As protein: CASNPTGDQPQHF.

The chain couples TRBV7-9 to TRBJ2-5; TRBD2 matches at 8 bases. With V trimmed by 6 bases and J by 1 base, 16 bases remained unmatched. CDR1 is SEHNR, CDR2 FQNEAQ, per germline (reference sequence). This CDR3 region has 18 residues. This chain's CDR3 is CASRSDVVREEPQETQYF. DNA of the CDR3: TGTGCCAGCAGGTCCGACGTTGTGCGGGAGGAACCCCAAGAGACCCAGTACTTC. The full variable domain, with the rest looked up from reference TRBV7-9 and TRBJ2-5, is DTGVSQNPRHKITKRGQNVTFRCDPISEHNRLYWYRQTLGQGPEFLTYFQNEAQLEKSRLLSDRFSAERPKGSFSTLEIQRTEQGDSAMYLCASRSDVVREEPQETQYFGPGTRLLVL.

The table lists this clonotype with a few counts. The V gene is TRBV10-3, the J gene TRBJ2-3; no definite D call. V shed 2 bases and J shed 2 bases, with 8 bases lying between them. The CDR3 covers 14 residues. The germline gives CDR1 ENHRY, CDR2 SYGVKD. The CDR3 here is CAISEEQSTDTQYF. CDR3 sequence (DNA): TGTGCCATCAGTGAGGAACAGTCCACAGATACGCAGTATTTT.